This TCR beta chain stems from a study of blood T cells in healthy people across ages. A second roughly 7 to 11 cycle PCR used barcoded and J-beta primers. Each CDR3 protein is one row after TCRdb ran MiXCR on the 5' RACE reads. The data contain about 800,000 distinct CDR3 sequences, nearly 60% of them singletons. This CDR3 spans 17 amino acids. Looked up from germline, CDR1 is SEHNR and CDR2 is FQNEAQ (reference sequence). J lost 0 bases, V lost 5 bases, and 11 bases had no gene match. Sequenced material: blood. The gene calls are TRBV7-9 and TRBJ2-7; TRBD1 agrees at 9 bases. The source is a man younger than 40 in good health. The CDR3 DNA is TGTGCCAGCAGCGGTCCGATCGGGACAGGGAACTCCTACGAGCAGTACTTC. Its translation: CASSGPIGTGNSYEQYF.